This passage covers 5 T cell receptor beta chains from one sample sequenced in a study of neoadjuvant anti-PD-1 for oral cavity cancer. Sample time point: after neoadjuvant nivolumab, at surgical resection. Clones were read by immunoSEQ multiplex PCR, and TCRdb kept only the in-frame ones, dropping some. The table includes around 5,800 clones, 45% to 60% detected once. Sequencing used tumor tissue, obtained after nivolumab (anti-PD-1) treatment. These receptors were taken from a person between 35 and 79 years old with oral cavity squamous cell carcinoma.

The chain recombines TRBV4-1 with TRBJ1-2, with D unclear. This CDR3 contains 14 residues. Trimming removed 0 bases from V and 8 bases from J, with 13 bases in between. From germline, CDR1 is MGHRA and CDR2 YSYEKL. The CDR3 nucleotides are TGCGCCAGCAGCCAAGAAAGGACGGGAGGGGGCTACACCTTC. Translation: CASSQERTGGGYTF.

The gene calls are TRBV7-9 and TRBJ1-5; D remains unclear. The germline V gene encodes CDR1 SEHNR and CDR2 FQNEAQ (reference sequence). The CDR3 sequence is 13 residues long. The germline V and J ends were trimmed by 8 bases and 2 bases, with 10 bases remaining between them. This chain's CDR3 is CASGMGGNQPQHF. For the CDR3, the DNA is TGTGCCAGCGGTATGGGAGGCAATCAGCCCCAGCATTTT.

The rearrangement uses TRBV15 and TRBJ1-1, with D possibly matching TRBD1 (5 bases). This CDR3 is built from 15 residues. The V end lost 2 bases, the J end lost 5 bases, and 15 bases lay between the germline ends. CDR1 is LNHNV, CDR2 YYDKDF, per germline (reference sequence). CDR3 loop: CATSRPGHGFTEAFF. In nucleotides, the CDR3 is TGTGCCACCAGCAGACCAGGACACGGCTTTACTGAAGCTTTCTTT.

This rearrangement joins TRBV6-1 to TRBJ2-1; 11 bases agree with TRBD1. The trim removed 9 bases at V and 7 bases at J, leaving 5 bases unmatched. The CDR3 contains 13 residues. Germline values: CDR1 MNHNS, CDR2 SASEGT. CDR3 DNA: TGTGCCAGTTGGGACAGGGGGAGTAATGAGCAGTTCTTC. Residues: CASWDRGSNEQFF.

The rearrangement uses TRBV7-2 and TRBJ2-3; D gene uncertain. The V gene's germline CDR1 is SGHTA and CDR2 FQGNSA. V dropped 4 bases and J dropped 2 bases, with 1 base sitting between them. The CDR3 runs 11 residues. This CDR3 is CASSYTDTQYF. The CDR3 DNA reads as TGTGCCAGCAGCTACACAGATACGCAGTATTTT.